This record looks at one T cell receptor (beta chain) sequence and its context. What it binds is not known. These data originate in a study of beta chain features in type 1 diabetes. Looking at the study overall: Patients did not differ from healthy donors in age, gender or cell yield. Notes on the study in general: Within patients, naive, central memory and Treg TCRB repertoires seemed more similar than within healthy donors.

Germline loops: CDR1 KGHSH, CDR2 LQKENI. This CDR3 is built from 12 residues. V lost 2 bases to trimming and J lost 5 bases, with 6 bases between them. Investigators reverse transcribed all isolated RNA, so they sequenced expressed TCRB transcripts. Assay used: immunoSEQ multiplex PCR; TCRdb lists only in-frame clones, some missing. The data hold around 250,000 clones, with around a quarter observed a single time. Once sorted, every population was more than 95% pure. V usage is TRBV18 and J usage is TRBJ2-5; tentative D call: TRBD2 (6 bases). Source material: central memory CD4+ T cells from blood. The source is a young man in good health. CDR3 DNA sequence: TGTGCCAGCTCACCAGGAGGGGAGACCCAGTACTTC. Amino acid sequence: CASSPGGETQYF.